Detailed here is one T cell receptor (beta chain). What it binds is unknown. TCRdb fed the reads into MiXCR, producing one record per CDR3 protein. The repertoire includes about 770,000 distinct CDR3 sequences, almost 30% of them detected once, and approximately 14% sits in the top ten. The data belong to a study of T cell repertoires in cytomegalovirus infection. For the study at large: Recently identified HLA-C-restricted CMV epitopes were among the peptides used. CMV infection plus the matching HLA type was flagged by public TCR beta signatures.

Study-level points and caveats: Summed frequency of public TCR beta families distinguished CMV carriers with the relevant HLA. HLA-C-restricted CMV clonotypes gave the most frequent clonotype in two of eight donors.

From germline, CDR1 is MDHEN and CDR2 SYDVKM. V lost 4 bases to trimming and J lost 5 bases; unmatched junction nucleotides: 15. This CDR3 spans 18 amino acids. Sequenced material: cultured CD8+ T cells from PBMCs, taken from culture after CMV antigen stimulation. The clonotype comes from a human donor in good health (CMV status not recorded). Some clones in this sample may be carry-over from other donors' samples. The chain employs TRBV28 and TRBJ2-1; 9 bases match TRBD1. The CDR3: CASSYPDRGISKDNEQFF. CDR3 bases: TGTGCCAGCAGTTACCCGGACAGGGGAATCTCTAAGGACAATGAGCAGTTCTTC.